This section outlines one T cell receptor beta chain sequence together with its context. This clone was seen a handful of times. No cognate antigen has been identified for it. No base-level quality is on record; no much larger clone is a single base apart. This entry comes from a study of beta chain features in type 1 diabetes (dated by TCRdb to between 2018 and 2020). Turning to the overall study: Mean age, gender distribution, total cell number and subset yield were not different between patients and healthy donors. Whereas all 30 or so donors provided naive and central memory subsets, regulatory and stem cell-like memory subsets were isolated from just 8 patients and roughly 8 healthy donors. The study compared the TCRB repertoires of sorted circulating CD4+ T cell subsets in recently diagnosed type 1 diabetes patients with those in matched healthy donors. A total of roughly 100,000,000 sorted cells were examined across all samples, and the number of cells per subset was strongly correlated with RNA yield. The study at large found these results: Naive, central memory and regulatory TCRB repertoires appeared to be more similar among patients than among healthy donors. At VDJ recombination sites, patients with type 1 diabetes made fewer insertions and deleted more nucleotides, a pattern implying thymic rearrangement abnormalities. Only small numbers of individuals were included in the HLA sub-analyses, which left unresolved whether HLA type had any influence on TCRB rearrangement. Sequencing cDNA rather than genomic DNA could over-represent highly expressing activated cells, although activation and CD3 levels did not differ between groups. Shorter templates might have been favored by PCR, but patient and control samples were amplified and corrected together, so both groups would have been affected equally by any skew. Type 1 diabetes patients showed a moderate but significant shortening of TCRB CDR3 length in all four CD4+ subsets.

The entire amount of isolated RNA was reverse transcribed using the High Capacity cDNA Reverse Transcription Kit, so the sequenced TCRB transcripts were expressed ones. Deep immunoSEQ sequencing was performed on naive, central memory and regulatory T cell samples, with an average of around 3.5 million total reads per sample. Sorted cells were lysed in RLT buffer and RNA was extracted with DNase-treated RNeasy Micro or Mini kits, depending on cell number. To prevent cross-contamination, every cell subset was processed on its own, while patient and healthy donor samples were processed together. TCRB sequences were amplified from cDNA with the immunoSEQ multiplex PCR, producing 87-bp fragments spanning the CDR3 region. Sequencing of the amplicons was done on the Illumina HiSeq platform. In the paper's pipeline: Synthetic template baselines were used to correct PCR bias computationally, reads within Hamming distance 2 were collapsed, and singletons that could not be merged were discarded. By aligning reads against IMGT, V, D and J genes, CDR3 length, and insertions or deletions at six rearrangement sites were assigned. Within each subset, clonotype counts were normalized to sorted cell number, after which true diversity and Gini coefficients were computed with the tcR R package. The overlap coefficient, calculated on TCRB nucleotide sequences, was used to measure repertoire sharing. As a proxy for the pre-selection repertoire, out-of-frame TCRB sequences from naive cells were analyzed. In its TCRdb copy, this immuneACCESS table keeps in-frame sequences only and misses some clones. Where compared with another copy, unresolved V genes explain less than half of these, and the others have no known cause. The DNA gave D and trimming, while V, J and clone size come from that table. The sample table contains about 700,000 clones; only one count was recorded for around 15% of them. The ten largest clonotypes hold less than 0.025% of the sample.

A single peripheral blood draw of around 100 mL on average was collected from each donor into heparinised tubes. A BD FACSAria II was used to sort naive, central memory, regulatory and stem cell-like memory CD4+ T cells with a panel that included CD45RO, CCR7, CD25, CD127, CD95 and CD27. A purity above 98% was achieved for all sorted populations. PBMCs were isolated right away by Lymphoprep density gradient centrifugation and were stained directly, without culture. So that batch effects would be minimized, each experiment stained and sorted samples in pairs, pairing one healthy donor with one patient. Sequences SGHDT (CDR1) and YYEEEE (CDR2) are obtained from the germline V gene. The CDR3 goes from the cysteine to the phenylalanine over 13 residues. The kept DNA is CDR3 alone, 39 bases in frame from the first base. The V and J ends are trimmed by 4 bases and 5 bases, leaving 12 bases between them.

This sequence originates from a man aged 18 to 29 with type 1 diabetes. The chain couples TRBV5-6 to TRBJ2-5; no D segment can be confidently identified. The sample taken for sequencing was naive CD4+ T cells from blood. This specimen's cell subset or site label, interpreted: true naive CD4+ T cells. For the CDR3, the sequence is CASSRTSVETQYF. The nucleotide sequence is given as TGTGCCAGCAGCCGGACCAGCGTGGAGACCCAGTACTTC. Here the CDR3 is joined to the reference TRBV5-6 and TRBJ2-5 genes, and the full variable domain is: DAGVTQSPTHLIKTRGQQVTLRCSPKSGHDTVSWYQQALGQGPQFIFQYYEEEERQRGNFPDRFSGHQFPNYSSELNVNALLLGDSALYLCASSRTSVETQYFGPGTRLLVL.